Each of the 30 T cell receptor beta chains below was sequenced from the same sample in a study of CD8 T cells in Susac syndrome. RNA in amounts of roughly 0.5 to 1 ug was reverse transcribed with random hexamers. TCRdb ran MiXCR on the immunoSEQ multiplex PCR reads and lists one entry per CDR3 protein. The sample holds 77,000 or so distinct CDR3 sequences, 93% seen once. The sample consisted of CD4+ T cells from PBMCs. The receptors were gathered from a human donor with Susac syndrome.

Of note for this clonotype: The germline gene is not matched at one end of the junction; a read error may be the cause. The genes are TRBV28 and TRBJ2-1; TRBD2 aligns across 11 bases. Germline V CDR1 and CDR2: MDHEN, SYDVKM. The CDR3 runs 14 residues. CDR3 loop: CASSPPASGRLSSF. In DNA, the CDR3 is TGTGCCAGCAGTCCACCCGCTAGCGGGAGGTTGAGTTCCTTC.

The J gene is TRBJ2-5, the V gene TRBV5-1; 9 bases map to TRBD1. Trimming cost V 4 bases and J 7 bases; bases outside gene matches: 8. The CDR3 totals 14 residues. Germline V gives CDR1 SGHRS, CDR2 YFSETQ. The CDR3 sequence is CASSADRGLGTQYF. The CDR3 nucleotides read TGCGCCAGCAGCGCGGACAGGGGATTAGGGACCCAGTACTTC.

The rearrangement uses TRBV28 and TRBJ2-3; TRBD2 matches at 10 bases. V dropped 6 bases and J dropped 5; count of bases not matched to a gene: 8. CDR3 length: 15 residues. CDR1 is MDHEN and CDR2 is SYDVKM in the germline V gene. The CDR3 sequence is CASRASGGRGDTQYF. DNA of the CDR3: TGTGCCAGCAGGGCTAGCGGGGGCCGTGGAGATACGCAGTATTTT. The whole variable domain, filled in from reference TRBV28 and TRBJ2-3, reads DVKVTQSSRYLVKRTGEKVFLECVQDMDHENMFWYRQDPGLGLRLIYFSYDVKMKEKGDIPEGYSVSREKKERFSLILESASTNQTSMYLCASRASGGRGDTQYFGPGTRLTVL.

The chain couples TRBV7-2 to TRBJ2-6; D remains ambiguous. Germline-derived CDR1 and CDR2 are SGHTA and FQGNSA. The CDR3 extends over 17 amino acids. Trimming stripped 1 base from V and 4 bases from J, with 14 bases between. The CDR3: CASSLGFRSRGANVLTF. The DNA for the CDR3 is TGTGCCAGCAGCTTAGGCTTTCGATCCCGGGGGGCCAACGTCCTGACTTTC.

The chain has TRBV7-2 and TRBJ2-1, with 8 bases that match TRBD1. V shed 3 bases, J shed 3 bases, and the junction held 4 bases outside the gene matches. The CDR3 runs to 15 residues. Germline V gives CDR1 SGHTA, CDR2 FQGNSA. The CDR3 region is CASSFDRGLYNEQFF. CDR3 nucleotide sequence: TGTGCCAGCAGCTTCGACAGGGGACTCTACAATGAGCAGTTCTTC.

This sequence joins TRBV6-1 and TRBJ2-1; 9 nucleotides align to TRBD2. Germline V gene sequence: CDR1 MNHNS, CDR2 SASEGT. The CDR3 totals 15 residues. The V and J ends lost 4 bases and 3 bases, in that order; junction bases with no gene match: 4. The CDR3 spells CASSAETSGYNEQFF. The CDR3 region has the DNA TGTGCCAGCAGTGCCGAGACTAGCGGCTACAATGAGCAGTTCTTC.

This chain joins TRBV6-5 and TRBJ1-1, with TRBD1 matching over 8 bases. CDR3 length: 15 residues. The junction had 7 bases not matched to a gene; V was cut back by 2 bases and J by 5 bases. Germline V gene data show CDR1 as MNHEY and CDR2 as SVGAGI. The CDR3 coding sequence is TGTGCCAGCAGTTACACGATACAGGGGGGAACTGAAGCTTTCTTT. It is translated as CASSYTIQGGTEAFF.

This rearrangement joins TRBV5-5 to TRBJ1-3; possible D gene TRBD1, 5 bases. V lost 0 bases to trimming and J lost 0 bases, with 13 bases between them. Germline CDR1 is SGHKS and CDR2 is YYEKEE (reference sequence). The length of the CDR3 is 17 residues. The CDR3 reads CASSLAAGGASGNTIYF. Written as DNA, the CDR3 is TGTGCCAGCAGCTTGGCCGCGGGCGGGGCCTCTGGAAACACCATATATTTT.

The chain is built from TRBV29-1 and TRBJ2-7; D is perhaps TRBD1 (5 bases). Trimming cost V 7 bases and J 1 base, with 11 bases left between them. From germline, CDR1 is SQVTM and CDR2 ANQGSEA. This CDR3 is built from 12 residues. DNA for the CDR3: TGCAGCGCCCAGGACACTTCCTACGAGCAGTACTTC. This gives the protein CSAQDTSYEQYF.

V usage is TRBV19 and J usage is TRBJ2-2; the D gene is possibly TRBD1 (5 bases). The germline gives CDR1 LNHDA, CDR2 SQIVND (reference sequence). V was clipped by 3 bases and J by 3 bases, with 20 bases between them. The CDR3 is 18 residues long. CDR3 DNA sequence: TGTGCCAGTAGTATCGTGCCGTTTCCAGGGATTGACACCGGGGAGCTGTTTTTT. Amino acids: CASSIVPFPGIDTGELFF.

The chain has TRBV7-2 and TRBJ1-1; D is possibly TRBD1 (6 bases). Germline V lookup: CDR1 SGHTA, CDR2 FQGNSA. The germline V and J ends were trimmed by 4 bases and 4 bases, with 13 bases remaining between them. CDR3 length: 14 amino acids. CDR3 nucleotides: TGTGCCAGCAGCTCCCGCTCGGACAGCACTGAAGCTTTCTTT. Its protein product is CASSSRSDSTEAFF.

V gene TRBV15 combines with J gene TRBJ1-2; TRBD1 might be the D (6 bases). CDR1 is LNHNV and CDR2 is YYDKDF in the germline V gene (reference sequence). V lost 4 bases, J lost 8 bases, and 14 bases lay in between. CDR3 size: 13 residues. The CDR3, as DNA: TGTGCCACCAGCATTGACAGGTACGGCGGCTACACCTTC. It is translated as CATSIDRYGGYTF.

V usage is TRBV20-1 and J usage is TRBJ2-5; 7 positions agree with TRBD2. This CDR3 is built from 12 residues. Unmatched junction bases numbered 9, after V lost 7 bases and J lost 7 bases. Germline-derived CDR1 and CDR2 are DFQATT and SNEGSKA (reference sequence). The CDR3 loop is CSVRGLTGTQYF. The CDR3 DNA reads as TGCAGTGTTCGGGGACTAACGGGGACCCAGTACTTC.

The gene calls are TRBV19 and TRBJ1-5, with D possibly TRBD1 on 5 matching bases. This CDR3 has 15 amino acids. CDR1 and CDR2 from the germline V gene are LNHDA and SQIVND (reference sequence). Trimming took 3 bases from V and 5 from J, leaving 14 bases between them. Written as DNA, the CDR3 is TGTGCCAGTAGTATGGGGAGGGGAGTACATCAGCCCCAGCATTTT. It is translated as CASSMGRGVHQPQHF.

The J gene is TRBJ1-2, the V gene TRBV20-1; TRBD1 might be the D (5 bases). With 5 bases removed from V and 8 bases from J, the gap between germline ends came to 15 bases. The CDR3 totals 12 residues. Germline lookup yields CDR1 DFQATT and CDR2 SNEGSKA (reference sequence). DNA for the CDR3: TGCAGTGCTCGTCAGGGTATGAGGGGCTACACCTTC. Residues: CSARQGMRGYTF.

V usage is TRBV6-1 and J usage is TRBJ1-5, with unresolved D. V shed 6 bases and J shed 3 bases, with 12 bases lying between them. The germline V gene has CDR1 MNHNS and CDR2 SASEGT. This CDR3 region has 14 residues. CDR3 loop: CASRVDTTNQPQHF. CDR3 in DNA: TGTGCCAGCAGAGTCGACACGACCAATCAGCCCCAGCATTTT.

About this clonotype: A junction boundary mismatches the germline segment, possibly from a read error. The CDR3 protein is CASSEAEGNYGYTF. The CDR3 DNA is TGTGCCAGCAGCGAAGCCGAGGGTAACTATGGCTACACCTTC. The chain links TRBV2 to TRBJ1-2; D unclear. The length of the CDR3 is 14 residues. CDR1 is SNHLY, CDR2 FYNNEI, per germline.

This clonotype came up once. The chain has TRBV10-3 and TRBJ2-7; D is undetermined. V gave up 0 bases and J gave up 1 base, with 13 bases separating them. This CDR3 spans 16 amino acids. The germline CDR1 and CDR2 sequences are ENHRY and SYGVKD. Here the CDR3 DNA reads TGTGCCATCAGTGAGTCGGATCAGGTGTCTTCCTACGAGCAGTACTTC. It translates to CAISESDQVSSYEQYF.

The V and J genes are TRBV6-5 and TRBJ1-3; D gene unclear. Germline values: CDR1 MNHEY, CDR2 SVGAGI. The CDR3 extends over 16 amino acids. V lost 0 bases to trimming and J lost 7 bases, with 16 bases between them. CDR3 bases: TGTGCCAGCAGTTACTCCGGCGAACCACTGACGAACACCATATATTTT. Encoded protein: CASSYSGEPLTNTIYF.

This clonotype was observed a handful of times. The rearrangement links TRBV12-3 or TRBV12-4 to TRBJ2-1; possibly TRBD1 or TRBD2 for D (6 bases each). V was cut by 3 bases and J by 5 bases, with 14 bases left in between. The CDR3 loop spans 15 amino acids. As DNA, the CDR3 is TGTGCCAGCAGTTTTAGACAGGCGGGGCACAATGAGCAGTTCTTC. This gives the protein CASSFRQAGHNEQFF.

The chain has TRBV12-3 or TRBV12-4 and TRBJ2-2; D might be TRBD2 (5 bases). The V and J ends lost 1 base and 6 bases respectively, with 9 bases between them. The length of the CDR3 is 14 residues. The CDR3 loop reads CASSLVEGSGELFF. DNA of the CDR3: TGTGCCAGCAGTTTAGTTGAGGGTTCCGGGGAGCTGTTTTTT.

This chain joins TRBV2 and TRBJ2-7, with 9 bases matching TRBD1. CDR1 and CDR2 from the germline V gene are SNHLY and FYNNEI. V trimming: 4 bases; J trimming: 4 bases; junction bases outside the gene matches: 11. CDR3 length equals 16 residues. This CDR3 reads CASSGVEDRGRYEQYF. The CDR3 DNA reads TGTGCCAGCAGTGGGGTCGAGGACAGGGGACGGTACGAGCAGTACTTC.

This chain joins TRBV2 and TRBJ1-4, with D hard to call. The CDR3 sequence is 13 residues long. The germline V gene has CDR1 SNHLY and CDR2 FYNNEI. The germline V and J ends were trimmed by 7 bases and 4 bases, with 10 bases remaining between them. CDR3 protein: CASNKLHNEKLFF. The CDR3 DNA reads TGTGCCAGCAATAAGTTGCATAATGAAAAACTGTTTTTT.

The J gene is TRBJ1-5, the V gene TRBV6-1; a weak D match, TRBD1 (5 bases). The ends were cut back, 1 base at V and 8 bases at J, with 21 bases in the middle. The CDR3 runs to 17 residues. Germline CDR1 and CDR2: MNHNS and SASEGT. The CDR3 DNA is TGTGCCAGCAGTGAAGATTATTGGGCAGGGACGAGGGAGCCCCAGCATTTT. It is translated as CASSEDYWAGTREPQHF.

This clonotype was recorded a few times. The chain recombines TRBV7-3 with TRBJ2-6; D call uncertain. Germline V gene lookup returns CDR1 SGHTA and CDR2 FQGTGA. This CDR3 spans 15 amino acids. V was clipped by 3 bases and J by 4 bases, with 10 bases between them. This chain's CDR3 is CASSLGLSGANVLTF. The CDR3, as DNA: TGTGCCAGCAGCTTGGGCCTCTCAGGGGCCAACGTCCTGACTTTC.

The V and J genes are TRBV3-1 and TRBJ2-5, with TRBD1 matching 9 bases. Germline V lookup: CDR1 LGHDT, CDR2 YNNKEL (reference sequence). Unmatched junction bases numbered 9, after V lost 5 bases and J lost 2 bases. The CDR3 spans 16 residues. CDR3 loop: CASSSQWDRVQETQYF. The CDR3 DNA reads as TGTGCCAGCAGCTCACAGTGGGACAGGGTTCAAGAGACCCAGTACTTC.

The chain has TRBV5-6 and TRBJ1-4; D is ambiguous. The CDR3 is 14 amino acids. V gave up 4 bases and J gave up 8 bases, with 15 bases separating them. The germline V gene has CDR1 SGHDT and CDR2 YYEEEE. The CDR3 spells CASSRTITGEKLFF. The DNA for the CDR3 is TGTGCCAGCAGCCGGACCATCACGGGCGAAAAACTGTTTTTT.

V and J are TRBV5-1 and TRBJ2-1; TRBD2 matches 10 bases. This CDR3 spans 14 amino acids. Per germline, CDR1 SGHRS and CDR2 YFSETQ. V dropped 5 bases and J dropped 4; count of bases not matched to a gene: 3. The CDR3 region is CASRLAGSYNEQFF. CDR3 sequence (DNA): TGCGCCAGCAGACTAGCGGGGTCTTACAATGAGCAGTTCTTC.

This clonotype was observed a few times. The rearrangement links TRBV6-6 to TRBJ2-7; 10 positions agree with TRBD1. The junction had 4 bases not matched to a gene; V was cut back by 4 bases and J by 4 bases. Germline V CDR1 and CDR2: MNHNY, SVGAGI (reference sequence). The CDR3 is 14 amino acids. The CDR3 DNA reads TGTGCCAGCAGTTTCCGGGACAGGGGATACGAGCAGTACTTC. Its protein is CASSFRDRGYEQYF.

The chain uses TRBV24-1 and TRBJ2-2, with D hard to call. Germline-derived CDR1 and CDR2 are KGHDR and SFDVKD. This CDR3 is 14 amino acids long. With 4 bases removed from V and 2 bases from J, the gap between germline ends came to 7 bases. The CDR3, as DNA: TGTGCCACCAGTGAAGGCAGAAACACCGGGGAGCTGTTTTTT. It specifies CATSEGRNTGELFF.